This entry lists 21 T cell receptor beta chains sequenced from one sample in a study of blood T cell repertoires in COVID-19. Only in-frame clones appear in the TCRdb table, and some are missing; sequencing was by immunoSEQ multiplex PCR. The sample has roughly 100,000 clones, roughly 87% seen once. Source material: peripheral blood. These receptors were obtained from a woman aged 45-60 years with COVID-19, enrolled during active disease.

The chain combines TRBV18 with TRBJ1-1, with D possibly TRBD1 on 5 matching bases. CDR1 is KGHSH and CDR2 is LQKENI in the germline V gene. V gave up 3 bases and J gave up 4 bases, with 12 bases separating them. The CDR3 loop spans 14 amino acids. The CDR3 protein is CASSPARAATEAFF. For the CDR3, the DNA is TGTGCCAGCTCACCGGCCAGGGCGGCCACTGAAGCTTTCTTT.

The chain links TRBV19 to TRBJ2-5, with 7 bases identical to TRBD2. With V trimmed by 6 bases and J by 5 bases, 12 bases remained unmatched. Germline V gives CDR1 LNHDA, CDR2 SQIVND (reference sequence). This CDR3 contains 15 residues. CDR3 bases: TGTGCCAGTAGCAGCGGGACTTCCGCCGGGGAGACCCAGTACTTC. This sequence encodes CASSSGTSAGETQYF.

The chain uses TRBV9 and TRBJ2-1; D is unresolved. CDR3 length: 13 residues. Germline CDR1 is SGDLS and CDR2 is YYNGEE. With 0 bases removed from V and 5 bases from J, the gap between germline ends came to 6 bases. The CDR3: CASSVEQDNEQFF. CDR3 coding DNA: TGTGCCAGCAGCGTAGAACAAGACAATGAGCAGTTCTTC.

The chain combines TRBV5-1 with TRBJ1-2; 7 nucleotides line up with TRBD1. Germline V gene sequence: CDR1 SGHRS, CDR2 YFSETQ. The trim removed 5 bases at V and 0 bases at J, leaving 7 bases unmatched. CDR3 length: 15 residues. CDR3 residues: CASRPGQVANYGYTF. CDR3 in DNA: TGCGCCAGCAGACCCGGACAGGTCGCTAACTATGGCTACACCTTC.

This sequence joins TRBV28 and TRBJ2-6; tentatively, D is TRBD1 (6 bases). The CDR3 consists of 14 residues. Germline CDR1 is MDHEN and CDR2 is SYDVKM. V dropped 6 bases and J dropped 8 bases, with 14 bases sitting between them. CDR3 sequence (DNA): TGTGCCAGCAGCTCTGGGGACATCTCCAACGTCCTGACTTTC. This gives the protein CASSSGDISNVLTF.

Turning to this clone: Compared with germline, one end of the junction differs, possibly owing to a read error. The chain carries TRBV6-4 and TRBJ2-1; 11 positions match TRBD2. Looked up from germline, CDR1 is MRHNA and CDR2 is SNTAGT. The CDR3 is 15 amino acids. For the CDR3, the DNA is TGTGCCGGCAGTGACTCGTCTAGCGGGGGGAATGAGCAGTTCTTC. Amino acid sequence: CAGSDSSSGGNEQFF.

The rearrangement uses TRBV12-3 or TRBV12-4 and TRBJ1-1; D remains unclear. V was cut by 1 base and J by 4 bases, with 7 bases left in between. This CDR3 contains 13 residues. The CDR3 bases are TGTGCCAGCAGTTTAGGGAGTTCCACTGAAGCTTTCTTT. Translated, it gives CASSLGSSTEAFF.

The chain uses TRBV9 and TRBJ1-6; no definite D call. Germline V lookup: CDR1 SGDLS, CDR2 YYNGEE. The CDR3 is 13 amino acids. V was cut by 4 bases and J by 14 bases, with 16 bases left in between. The DNA for the CDR3 is TGTGCCAGCAGCTCCCTGACATCGGGGACCCTCCACTTT. Its protein product is CASSSLTSGTLHF.

The J gene is TRBJ2-2, the V gene TRBV12-3 or TRBV12-4, with D uncertain. CDR3 length equals 13 residues. V shed 7 bases and J shed 7 bases, with 13 bases lying between them. The CDR3 DNA sequence: TGTGCCAGCACTCCTTACATCAGCGGGGAGCTGTTTTTT. The encoded protein is CASTPYISGELFF.

V and J are TRBV18 and TRBJ1-1, with D hard to call. Trimming shortened V by 0 bases and J by 1 base, and 12 bases separated the two germline ends. The CDR3 loop spans 16 amino acids. The germline CDR1 and CDR2 sequences are KGHSH and LQKENI. This CDR3 reads CASSPPSRQRNTEAFF. The CDR3 bases are TGTGCCAGCTCACCACCTTCGCGGCAGAGGAACACTGAAGCTTTCTTT.

The chain couples TRBV19 to TRBJ2-3; D gene ambiguous. The V and J ends lost 3 bases and 1 base respectively, with 5 bases between them. Germline assignment: CDR1 LNHDA and CDR2 SQIVND (reference sequence). The CDR3 is 13 residues long. CDR3 region: CASSISGTDTQYF. The CDR3 region has the DNA TGTGCCAGTAGTATTTCGGGCACAGATACGCAGTATTTT.

The chain joins TRBV5-1 to TRBJ1-4, with TRBD1 identical over 9 bases. This CDR3 region has 15 residues. CDR1 SGHRS and CDR2 YFSETQ come from the germline V gene. Losses at the gene ends were 0 bases for V and 5 bases for J; bases not matched to a gene: 2. DNA of the CDR3: TGCGCCAGCAGCTTGGGGGACAGGGAAAATGAAAAACTGTTTTTT. Its translation: CASSLGDRENEKLFF. The variable domain in full, with the rest retrieved from reference TRBV5-1 and TRBJ1-4, is KAGVTQTPRYLIKTRGQQVTLSCSPISGHRSVSWYQQTPGQGLQFLFEYFSETQRNKGNFPGRFSGRQFSNSRSEMNVSTLELGDSALYLCASSLGDRENEKLFFGSGTQLSVL.

The V call is TRBV11-2, the J call TRBJ2-5; 9 bases are a match to TRBD2. After removal of 1 base from V and 8 bases from J, the junction contained 8 bases not matched to a gene. The CDR3 runs 15 residues. Germline values: CDR1 SGHAT, CDR2 FQNNGV. DNA of the CDR3: TGTGCCAGCAGCTTAGCTGGGACTAGCCTTACTACCCAGTACTTC. It is translated as CASSLAGTSLTTQYF.

The chain has TRBV5-1 and TRBJ2-2; 10 bases are a match to TRBD1. Germline V gene data show CDR1 as SGHRS and CDR2 as YFSETQ. CDR3 length equals 15 residues. V shed 5 bases and J 4 bases; nucleotides not matched to a gene: 5. The CDR3 here is CASRSGTGATGELFF. CDR3 coding DNA: TGCGCCAGCAGATCCGGGACAGGGGCCACCGGGGAGCTGTTTTTT.

V is TRBV5-6 and J is TRBJ1-1; D may be TRBD1 (5 bases). The germline V gene encodes CDR1 SGHDT and CDR2 YYEEEE. The CDR3 has 15 amino acids. V dropped 2 bases and J dropped 1 base, with 12 bases sitting between them. CDR3 DNA: TGTGCCAGCAGCTTAGGTCCCCAGGGGAACACTGAAGCTTTCTTT. Translation gives CASSLGPQGNTEAFF.

This clone was seen just once. The gene calls are TRBV7-9 and TRBJ1-2; 11 positions agree with TRBD1. CDR3 length: 13 amino acids. The germline CDR1 and CDR2 sequences are SEHNR and FQNEAQ (reference sequence). The trim removed 5 bases at V and 6 bases at J, leaving 2 bases unmatched. CDR3 sequence: CASSRGQGDGYTF. As DNA, the CDR3 is TGTGCCAGCAGCCGGGGACAGGGGGATGGCTACACCTTC.

The chain recombines TRBV21-1 with TRBJ2-5; no DNA check was done on the table's D call, TRBD1. TRBV21-1 is reported as a pseudogene. This CDR3 spans 13 amino acids. CDR3 DNA sequence: TGTGCCACCAGCAGGGCGTGTGGAGAGACCCAGTACTTC. Its protein is CATSRACGETQYF.

This chain joins TRBV11-2 and TRBJ1-4; D remains unclear. The CDR3 extends over 14 amino acids. V lost 1 base and J 11 bases, leaving 14 bases between the germline ends. The germline V gene has CDR1 SGHAT and CDR2 FQNNGV. The CDR3 spells CASSLGRTEGKLFF. The CDR3 DNA follows: TGTGCCAGCAGCTTAGGGAGGACGGAGGGCAAACTGTTTTTT. The full variable domain, in which reference TRBV11-2 and TRBJ1-4 provide the parts outside the CDR3, is EAGVAQSPRYKIIEKRQSVAFWCNPISGHATLYWYQQILGQGPKLLIQFQNNGVVDDSQLPKDRFSAERLKGVDSTLKIQPAKLEDSAVYLCASSLGRTEGKLFFGSGTQLSVL.

The chain joins TRBV2 to TRBJ2-3; 9 bases agree with TRBD2. The CDR3 runs to 15 residues. Per germline, CDR1 SNHLY and CDR2 FYNNEI. The CDR3, as DNA: TGTGCTTCGGGGGGTCTAGCGGGACTCACAGATACGCAGTATTTT. It codes for CASGGLAGLTDTQYF.

This clone is a singleton in its sample. The CDR3, as DNA: TGCGCCAGCAGCCAACATTCGGGACAGGGAGGGGCAGAGACCCAGTACTTC. This encodes CASSQHSGQGGAETQYF. The genes are TRBV4-1 and TRBJ2-5, with 9 bases aligning to TRBD1. Per the germline V gene, CDR1 is MGHRA and CDR2 is YSYEKL. The V gene end was trimmed by 2 bases and the J gene end by 4 bases; junction bases not matched to a gene: 11. This CDR3 contains 17 residues.

J is TRBJ2-3 and V is TRBV2; TRBD2 agrees at 8 bases. The CDR3 is made up of 12 amino acids. Germline V gene data show CDR1 as SNHLY and CDR2 as FYNNEI. Trimming cost V 11 bases and J 6 bases; bases outside gene matches: 7. Here the CDR3 DNA reads TGTGCCCAGGAAGCGGGAGATGATACGCAGTATTTT. It codes for CAQEAGDDTQYF.